This T cell receptor (beta chain) was recovered during a study of OX40 agonist ivuxolimab in advanced cancers. Study conclusions and caveats: With doses of 0.1-3.0 mg/kg, partial responders showed among the lowest clonal expansion. Some nonresponders likewise displayed low normalized T-cell clonal expansion.

The CDR3 spans 14 residues. The J segment lost 4 bases and the V segment lost 7 bases, leaving 8 bases of the junction unmatched. Germline V lookup: CDR1 SNHLY, CDR2 FYNNEI. The protocol was immunoSEQ multiplex PCR, while the TCRdb copy is restricted to in-frame clones and leaves out a portion. Of roughly 70,000 clones listed, over 80% are singletons. To note about this clone: Its target is not known.

Sequenced here: CD4+ or CD8+ T cells sorted from blood, sampled in a trial of the OX40 agonist ivuxolimab. This sequence originates from an adult with an advanced solid tumor such as melanoma, head and neck, liver or kidney cancer. The V call is TRBV2, the J call TRBJ1-2; 8 nucleotides agree with TRBD1. CDR3 sequence reads: CASNTLQGVYGYTF. CDR3 DNA: TGTGCCAGCAATACATTACAGGGGGTCTATGGCTACACCTTC.